This T cell receptor beta chain was observed in a study of cytomegalovirus exposure and HLA in healthy donors. Study-wide results and caveats: Association with HLA alleles at 0.05 false discovery rate was found for 15,000 to 20,000 TCR beta sequences in a later analysis. According to a later analysis, most TCR beta chains associated with CMV appeared HLA-restricted.

Researchers ran the PCR with 60 Vbeta and 13 Jbeta primers. Here immunoSEQ multiplex PCR was the method, and the copy in TCRdb shows in-frame clones only, minus some. The sample has some 140,000 clones, roughly 77% seen once. CDR3 size: 14 residues. The V and J ends lost 1 base and 4 bases, in that order; junction bases with no gene match: 4. Germline lookup yields CDR1 GTSNPN and CDR2 SVGIG (reference sequence). Regarding this clone: What it recognizes is unknown.

The chain links TRBV30 to TRBJ1-2; 9 positions match TRBD1. The clonotype was recovered from a man under 40 in good health and CMV-seropositive. Material for sequencing was PBMCs. The CDR3 region is CAWSEDRGSYGYTF. The CDR3 nucleotides are TGTGCCTGGAGTGAGGACAGGGGTTCCTATGGCTACACCTTC. The full variable domain, its missing parts supplied by reference TRBV30 and TRBJ1-2, is SQTIHQWPATLVQPVGSPLSLECTVEGTSNPNLYWYRQAAGRGLQLLFYSVGIGQISSEVPQNLSASRPQDRQFILSSKKLLLSDSGFYLCAWSEDRGSYGYTFGSGTRLTVV.